The source of this T cell receptor beta chain is a study of blood T cell repertoires in COVID-19. The CDR3 covers 14 residues. Deletions cut 3 bases from V and 1 base from J, with 10 bases between. CDR1 MGHRA and CDR2 YSYEKL come from the germline V gene. The data were produced by immunoSEQ multiplex PCR, yet TCRdb's version contains in-frame clones alone and is incomplete. The top ten clones hold 1.3% of a sample with a few hundred thousand clones, approximately 83% of them seen once. The sequenced material came from PBMCs or T cells enriched from blood (not recorded which). This TCR was sampled from a middle-aged woman with acute COVID-19. The chain is built from TRBV4-1 and TRBJ2-7; the D is unclear. CDR3 coding DNA: TGCGCCAGCAGCCAGTTTAGCCTTTCCTACGAGCAGTACTTC. Its protein product is CASSQFSLSYEQYF.